This T cell receptor (beta chain) stems from a study of human thymus T cells. Overall study results and limits: Use of V and J genes seemed skewed within the thymic and blood repertoires. Related studies found that unrelated individuals share highly overlapping thymic repertoires.

CDR1 is SGHRS and CDR2 is YFSETQ in the germline V gene. J lost 4 bases, V lost 4 bases, and 10 bases had no gene match. The CDR3 contains 15 residues. The study used thymus tissue resected during corrective heart surgery. The people who donated were healthy Finnish babies having corrective surgery for congenital heart defects. Clones were read by immunoSEQ multiplex PCR, and TCRdb kept only the in-frame ones, dropping some. This table has roughly 130,000 clones, around 94% appearing once. Turning to this clone: Its specificity is unknown.

This TCR was sampled from a boy younger than two with a congenital heart defect but otherwise immunologically healthy. J is TRBJ1-1 and V is TRBV5-1; 7 nucleotides align to TRBD1. Sequencing used thymus tissue. CDR3 sequence: CASSQEGARGTEAFF. The CDR3 DNA is TGCGCCAGCAGCCAAGAGGGGGCGAGGGGCACTGAAGCTTTCTTT.